The rows below give T cell receptor beta chains drawn from one sample of a study of T cells in narcolepsy. Profiling relied on immunoSEQ multiplex PCR, and the TCRdb table lists in-frame clones only, not all of them. The data contain tens of thousands of clones, roughly 62% of them seen just once; the ten biggest clones take up roughly 12%. The sample consisted of memory (CD45RA-) CD4+ T cells from blood. Receptor source: a human donor in good health. Each CDR3 is given with its conserved first and last residue. D genes are given only for firm matches. For some rows the clone size is stated as once, few or many, or as a class when expanded; others skip it.

few,TRBJ2-4,-,TRBV5-6,CASRRSGSPKNIQYF,TGTGCCAGCAGGCGATCAGGGTCTCCCAAAAACATTCAGTACTTC
-,TRBJ2-7,-,TRBV14,CASGRAGIYEQYF,TGTGCCAGCGGGCGCGCGGGTATCTACGAGCAGTACTTC
-,TRBJ2-5,-,TRBV19,CASSILGNQETQYF,TGTGCCAGTAGTATCTTGGGGAACCAGGAGACCCAGTACTTC
-,TRBJ2-1,TRBD2,TRBV27,CASSYPSRTSGGNEQFF,TGTGCCAGCAGTTATCCCTCGAGGACTAGCGGGGGCAATGAGCAGTTCTTC
-,TRBJ1-5,TRBD1,TRBV30,CAWSADRGMYQPQHF,TGTGCCTGGAGCGCTGACAGGGGTATGTATCAGCCCCAGCATTTT
-,TRBJ1-6,-,TRBV9,CASSVTDNNSPLHF,TGTGCCAGCAGCGTGACAGACAATAATTCACCCCTCCACTTT
-,TRBJ2-5,TRBD2,TRBV2,CASKWATSTDPGEETQYF,TGTGCCAGCAAGTGGGCGACTAGCACGGATCCGGGGGAAGAGACCCAGTACTTC
-,TRBJ2-5,-,TRBV20-1,CSGTFQETQYF,TGCAGTGGTACCTTCCAAGAGACCCAGTACTTC
-,TRBJ2-5,-,TRBV7-6,CASTELGGTQYF,TGTGCCAGCACCGAACTCGGCGGGACCCAGTACTTC
-,TRBJ2-3,-,TRBV15,CATSRVSGTDTQYF,TGTGCCACCAGCAGAGTTAGCGGCACAGATACGCAGTATTTT
-,TRBJ1-1,TRBD1,TRBV18,CASSPAGTGNTEAFF,TGTGCCAGCTCACCAGCCGGGACAGGGAACACTGAAGCTTTCTTT
-,TRBJ1-2,-,TRBV6-5,CASSYGKANYGYTF,TGTGCCAGCAGTTACGGAAAAGCTAACTATGGCTACACCTTC
-,TRBJ2-1,-,TRBV10-1,CASSFTRDEQFF,TGCGCCAGCAGTTTCACGCGGGATGAGCAGTTCTTC
few,TRBJ2-1,-,TRBV18,CASSPTSSYNEQFF,TGTGCCAGCTCACCAACTAGCTCCTACAATGAGCAGTTCTTC
-,TRBJ2-2,-,TRBV4-1,CASSQDHGTARELFF,TGCGCCAGCAGCCAAGATCACGGGACTGCCCGGGAGCTGTTTTTT
-,TRBJ2-7,TRBD2,TRBV19,CASSQAGGLLYEQYF,TGTGCCAGTAGTCAAGCGGGGGGCCTCCTCTACGAGCAGTACTTC
-,TRBJ2-1,-,TRBV11-2,CASSLLLDNEQFF,TGTGCCAGCAGCTTATTGCTCGACAATGAGCAGTTCTTC
-,TRBJ2-3,-,TRBV11-3,CASSGRGPDTQYF,TGTGCCAGCAGCGGCAGGGGTCCAGATACGCAGTATTTT
few,TRBJ1-1,-,TRBV6-1,CASSEGEYTEAFF,TGTGCCAGCAGTGAAGGCGAGTACACTGAAGCTTTCTTT
-,TRBJ2-2,TRBD1,TRBV30,CAKDRGAGELFF,TGTGCCAAAGACAGGGGCGCCGGGGAGCTGTTTTTT
-,TRBJ2-2,-,TRBV5-4,CAIKGYSTGELFF,TGTGCCATAAAAGGCTACAGCACCGGGGAGCTGTTTTTT
few,TRBJ2-2,TRBD1,TRBV5-4,CASSSGTGRSRTGELFF,TGTGCCAGCAGCTCCGGGACAGGGCGATCAAGAACCGGGGAGCTGTTTTTT
few,TRBJ1-6,-,TRBV2,CASSLDSHNSPLHF,TGTGCCAGCAGCCTGGACAGTCATAATTCACCCCTCCACTTT
once,TRBJ2-7,-,TRBV15,CATSRVQVSSYEQYF,TGTGCCACCAGCAGAGTACAAGTGAGCTCCTACGAGCAGTACTTC
few,TRBJ1-3,-,TRBV6-6,CASSYGSSGNTIYF,TGTGCCAGCAGTTACGGGAGCTCTGGAAACACCATATATTTT
-,TRBJ2-7,TRBD1,TRBV5-6,CASSFGDRSLGEQYF,TGTGCCAGCAGCTTTGGGGACAGGTCCCTCGGCGAGCAGTACTTC